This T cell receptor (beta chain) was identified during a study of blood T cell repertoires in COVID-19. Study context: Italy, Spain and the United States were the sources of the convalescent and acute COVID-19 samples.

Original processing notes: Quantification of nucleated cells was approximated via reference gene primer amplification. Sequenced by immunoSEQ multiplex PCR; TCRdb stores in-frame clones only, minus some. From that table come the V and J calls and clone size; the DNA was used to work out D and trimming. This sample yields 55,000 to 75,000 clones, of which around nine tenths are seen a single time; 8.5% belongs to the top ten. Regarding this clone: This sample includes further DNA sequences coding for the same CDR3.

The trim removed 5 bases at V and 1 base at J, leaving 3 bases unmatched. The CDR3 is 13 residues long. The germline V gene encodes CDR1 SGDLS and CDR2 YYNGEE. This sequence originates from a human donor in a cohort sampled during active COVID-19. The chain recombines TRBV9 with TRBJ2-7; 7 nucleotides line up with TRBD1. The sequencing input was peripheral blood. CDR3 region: CASSGQDSYEQYF. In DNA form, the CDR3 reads TGTGCCAGCAGTGGACAGGATTCCTACGAGCAGTACTTC.